A selection of T cell receptor beta chains follows, all from one sample in a study of cytomegalovirus exposure and HLA in healthy donors. Sequenced by immunoSEQ multiplex PCR; TCRdb stores in-frame clones only, minus some. The repertoire has some 190,000 clones, less than 90% of them found once; the top ten carry around 0.31%. Specimen: PBMCs. The receptors come from a woman aged 25 to 39 in good health and CMV-seronegative. Each CDR3 is given with its conserved first and last residue. D genes are given only for firm matches. Clone size is shown for a subset of rows, as once, few, many or a class of expanded clone.

d_call j_call v_call cdr3_length clone_size cdr3_aa cdr3_nt
NA TRBJ2-2 TRBV5-4 17 NA CASSLVGGMGSTGELFF TGTGCCAGCAGCTTGGTTGGCGGGATGGGGTCCACCGGGGAGCTGTTTTTT
TRBD1 TRBJ2-1 TRBV5-8 14 NA CASSVRDRYNEQFF TGTGCCAGCAGCGTCCGGGACAGGTACAATGAGCAGTTCTTC
NA TRBJ1-1 TRBV19 13 NA CASSSQMNTEAFF TGTGCCAGTAGTAGTCAGATGAACACTGAAGCTTTCTTT
TRBD1 TRBJ2-7 TRBV6-1 15 once CASSEQWDRVYEQYF TGTGCCAGCAGTGAACAGTGGGACAGGGTCTACGAGCAGTACTTC
NA TRBJ2-5 TRBV7-9 14 many CASSPRTPQETQYF TGTGCCAGCAGCCCGCGAACTCCCCAAGAGACCCAGTACTTC
NA TRBJ2-1 TRBV5-6 13 NA CASTRGVYNEQFF TGTGCCAGCACCCGCGGGGTCTACAATGAGCAGTTCTTC
TRBD1 TRBJ2-7 TRBV28 16 NA CASSPPPDRVIYEQYF TGTGCCAGCAGTCCTCCACCCGACAGGGTCATTTACGAGCAGTACTTC
NA TRBJ1-1 TRBV28 12 NA CASSFQNTEAFF TGTGCCAGCAGTTTCCAGAACACTGAAGCTTTCTTT
TRBD1 TRBJ2-3 TRBV5-6 16 NA CASSLGTGGPTDTQYF TGTGCCAGCAGCTTGGGGACAGGGGGTCCCACAGATACGCAGTATTTT
TRBD1 TRBJ1-4 TRBV2 14 NA CASREGGSNEKLFF TGTGCCAGCAGGGAAGGGGGCTCTAATGAAAAACTGTTTTTT
TRBD2 TRBJ2-1 TRBV13 16 NA CASGQGTSGSYNEQFF TGTGCCAGCGGACAGGGGACTAGCGGGAGCTACAATGAGCAGTTCTTC
NA TRBJ2-3 TRBV6-1 15 NA CASSEARGYTDTQYF TGTGCCAGCAGTGAGGCAAGGGGGTACACAGATACGCAGTATTTT
TRBD2 TRBJ2-7 TRBV27 17 NA CASSFRLAQPNFYEQYF TGTGCCAGCAGTTTTAGACTAGCGCAACCTAACTTCTACGAGCAGTACTTC
NA TRBJ1-1 TRBV7-8 14 NA CASSLRGWGTEAFF TGTGCCAGCAGCTTACGGGGGTGGGGCACTGAAGCTTTCTTT
NA TRBJ2-1 TRBV5-6 12 NA CASSMWHNEQFF TGTGCCAGCAGTATGTGGCACAATGAGCAGTTCTTC
TRBD2 TRBJ2-1 TRBV29-1 14 NA CSAGLGFVDGEQFF TGCAGCGCCGGACTAGGCTTCGTTGATGGTGAGCAGTTCTTC
NA TRBJ2-5 TRBV28 16 NA CASSLGAEMYQETQYF TGTGCCAGCAGTTTGGGGGCGGAAATGTACCAAGAGACCCAGTACTTC
NA TRBJ2-5 TRBV5-4 15 NA CASSLSSRGQETQYF TGTGCCAGCAGCTTGTCTAGCCGAGGGCAAGAGACCCAGTACTTC
NA TRBJ1-3 TRBV2 14 NA CASSEASGRNTIYF TGTGCCAGCAGTGAAGCGTCAGGCAGAAACACCATATATTTT
NA TRBJ1-4 TRBV28 12 NA CASSFAGEKLFF TGTGCCAGCAGTTTTGCGGGTGAAAAACTGTTTTTT
NA TRBJ2-2 TRBV15 13 NA CATSRQGTGELFF TGTGCCACCAGCAGACAGGGCACCGGGGAGCTGTTTTTT
NA TRBJ1-3 TRBV19 13 NA CATLGGVGNTIYF TGTGCCACCCTTGGGGGGGTCGGAAACACCATATATTTT
NA TRBJ1-5 TRBV28 14 NA CASSLIRDNQPQHF TGTGCCAGCAGTTTAATCCGAGACAATCAGCCCCAGCATTTT
NA TRBJ2-7 TRBV5-1 16 NA CASSLALAGPSYEQYF TGCGCCAGCAGCTTGGCCCTCGCGGGACCCTCCTACGAGCAGTACTTC
TRBD1 TRBJ2-7 TRBV15 16 NA CATSRDVQGAGYEQYF TGTGCCACCAGCAGAGATGTACAGGGGGCGGGCTACGAGCAGTACTTC